This T cell receptor (beta chain) comes out of a study of blood T cell repertoires in COVID-19. Recruits, aged about 18 to 95 years, lived in around 24 US areas. Original data processing: Scientists estimated how many nucleated cells there were by amplifying reference gene primers. Repertoires were generated with immunoSEQ multiplex PCR, while TCRdb's copy carries only in-frame clones and drops some. V, J and clone size reflect that table, while D and trimming were determined from the DNA. The profile shows under 55,000 clones, about 72% of them singletons. Germline V CDR1 and CDR2: MNHEY, SVGAGI. The CDR3 consists of 15 residues. V shed 6 bases, J shed 7 bases, and the junction held 15 bases outside the gene matches.

This clonotype was sampled from a woman between 50 and 59 years old with acute COVID-19. Sequencing used PBMCs or T cells enriched from blood (not recorded which). V and J are TRBV6-5 and TRBJ2-7, with TRBD1 matching over 7 bases. The CDR3 DNA reads TGTGCCAGCAGACTTTTTACAGGGGCCTATGGGGAGCAGTACTTC. Encoded protein: CASRLFTGAYGEQYF.